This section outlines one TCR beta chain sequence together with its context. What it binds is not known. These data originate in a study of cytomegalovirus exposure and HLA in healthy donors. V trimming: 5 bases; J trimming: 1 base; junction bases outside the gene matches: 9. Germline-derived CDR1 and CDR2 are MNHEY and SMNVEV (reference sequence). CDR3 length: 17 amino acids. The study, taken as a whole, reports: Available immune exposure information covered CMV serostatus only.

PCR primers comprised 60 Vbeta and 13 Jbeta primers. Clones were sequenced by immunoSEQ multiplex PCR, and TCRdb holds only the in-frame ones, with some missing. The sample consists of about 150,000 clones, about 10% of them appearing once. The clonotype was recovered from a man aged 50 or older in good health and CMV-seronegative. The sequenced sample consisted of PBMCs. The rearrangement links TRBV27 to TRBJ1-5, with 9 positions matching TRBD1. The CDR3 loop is CASSPTGDRVSNQPQHF. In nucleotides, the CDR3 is TGTGCCAGCAGTCCAACGGGGGACAGGGTCAGCAATCAGCCCCAGCATTTT.